The 12 T cell receptor beta chains listed next were all sequenced from one sample in a study of Graves' ophthalmopathy and Graves' hyperthyroidism. As the template, RNA transcripts were used to amplify TCR beta CDR3 regions. The workflow started with a first-round RT-PCR run with HTBI primers and then moved on to a second-round multiplex PCR. TCRdb re-derived calls from the multiplex PCR reads in MiXCR, one entry per CDR3 protein. Of over a million distinct CDR3 sequences in the sample, about 35% were seen once. Sequenced sample: peripheral blood or thyroid tissue (not recorded which). These receptors were obtained from an adult man with Graves' hyperthyroidism.

This clonotype has just one count. V and J are TRBV5-5 and TRBJ2-7, with TRBD1 identical over 9 bases. Germline assignment: CDR1 SGHKS and CDR2 YYEKEE (reference sequence). The J segment lost 3 bases and the V segment lost 2 bases, leaving 12 bases of the junction unmatched. There are 17 residues in the CDR3. The CDR3 bases are TGTGCCAGCAGCTTTGGGAGTTGGGACAGGGTGTTCTACGAGCAGTACTTC. This encodes CASSFGSWDRVFYEQYF. Full variable domain (missing parts from reference TRBV5-5 and TRBJ2-7): DAGVTQSPTHLIKTRGQQVTLRCSPISGHKSVSWYQQVLGQGPQFIFQYYEKEERGRGNFPDRFSARQFPNYSSELNVNALLLGDSALYLCASSFGSWDRVFYEQYFGPGTRLTVT.

This clonotype occurred a few times. The chain recombines TRBV14 with TRBJ2-3; TRBD2 matches 10 bases. Trimming removed 0 bases from V and 6 bases from J; junction bases left unmatched: 6. The V gene's germline CDR1 is SGHDN and CDR2 FVKESK. This CDR3 comprises 16 residues. The CDR3 sequence is CASSQDLAGVEDTQYF. CDR3 DNA: TGTGCCAGCAGCCAAGATCTAGCGGGAGTGGAGGATACGCAGTATTTT.

This clonotype was seen once. The chain recombines TRBV15 with TRBJ1-2; 7 bases line up with TRBD1. The ends lost 3 bases at V and 5 bases at J; junction bases unmatched: 9. The CDR3 covers 15 residues. Germline CDR1 and CDR2: LNHNV and YYDKDF (reference sequence). The CDR3 DNA sequence: TGTGCCACCAGCAGCGTTGAGGGACAGAGATATGGCTACACCTTC. It codes for CATSSVEGQRYGYTF.

V and J are TRBV7-9 and TRBJ1-4; TRBD1 is a possible D gene (5 bases). CDR1 is SEHNR, CDR2 FQNEAQ, per germline (reference sequence). Trimming pared 4 bases from V and 0 bases from J, leaving 15 bases between. The CDR3 runs 17 residues. The CDR3 DNA sequence: TGTGCCAGCAGCTCTAGGACACCCGGGGCAACTAATGAAAAACTGTTTTTT. Translating it yields CASSSRTPGATNEKLFF. Together with reference TRBV7-9 and TRBJ1-4, the CDR3 gives the full variable domain: DTGVSQNPRHKITKRGQNVTFRCDPISEHNRLYWYRQTLGQGPEFLTYFQNEAQLEKSRLLSDRFSAERPKGSFSTLEIQRTEQGDSAMYLCASSSRTPGATNEKLFFGSGTQLSVL.

The chain couples TRBV29-1 to TRBJ1-3, with D possibly being TRBD1 (5 bases). V lost 7 bases, J lost 7 bases, and 14 bases lay in between. This CDR3 has 12 amino acids. Germline assignment: CDR1 SQVTM and CDR2 ANQGSEA. CDR3 sequence reads: CSGGRQRNTIYF. CDR3 sequence (DNA): TGCAGCGGGGGGAGGCAACGGAACACCATATATTTT.

The V gene is TRBV7-3, the J gene TRBJ1-5; TRBD1 agrees at 9 bases. The CDR3 is 15 amino acids. Germline lookup yields CDR1 SGHTA and CDR2 FQGTGA. V was pared by 5 bases and J by 2 bases, with 4 bases of the junction left unmatched. In DNA form, the CDR3 reads TGTGCCAGCAGCCGGGACAGGGCGCGCAATCAGCCCCAGCATTTT. Translation: CASSRDRARNQPQHF.

The chain combines TRBV2 with TRBJ2-7, with 7 bases lining up with TRBD1. V dropped 6 bases and J dropped 2; count of bases not matched to a gene: 7. Germline loops: CDR1 SNHLY, CDR2 FYNNEI. This CDR3 has 14 residues. The CDR3 DNA reads as TGTGCCAGCAGCGGACAGGTCCTCACCTACGAGCAGTACTTC. Protein: CASSGQVLTYEQYF.

The V gene is TRBV19, the J gene TRBJ1-2; 9 bases are shared with TRBD1. Germline V gene sequence: CDR1 LNHDA, CDR2 SQIVND (reference sequence). The V segment lost 5 bases and the J segment 13 bases; nucleotides outside the gene matches: 8. The CDR3 extends over 12 amino acids. CDR3 nucleotide sequence: TGTGCCAGTAGTCCGGGACAGGGAGTTGCCACCTTC. The encoded protein is CASSPGQGVATF.

This clonotype was counted ten times or more. The chain combines TRBV7-7 with TRBJ2-5, with TRBD1 matching over 7 bases. Trimming at V came to 1 base and at J to 2 bases, leaving 4 bases not matched to a gene. Germline-derived CDR1 and CDR2 are SSHAT and FNYEAQ (reference sequence). The CDR3 contains 15 residues. The CDR3 DNA sequence: TGTGCCAGCAGCTTAGAGGGACAGACTCAAGAGACCCAGTACTTC. This sequence encodes CASSLEGQTQETQYF.

This clonotype has a count of ten or more. The chain recombines TRBV7-9 with TRBJ1-1, with D perhaps TRBD1 (5 bases). The CDR3 is made up of 15 amino acids. V was clipped by 3 bases and J by 0 bases, with 11 bases between them. Per the germline V gene, CDR1 is SEHNR and CDR2 is FQNEAQ (reference sequence). The CDR3: CASSLGGGLNTEAFF. The CDR3 DNA sequence: TGTGCCAGCAGCTTGGGTGGGGGATTGAACACTGAAGCTTTCTTT. Full variable domain (rest looked up from reference TRBV7-9 and TRBJ1-1): DTGVSQNPRHKITKRGQNVTFRCDPISEHNRLYWYRQTLGQGPEFLTYFQNEAQLEKSRLLSDRFSAERPKGSFSTLEIQRTEQGDSAMYLCASSLGGGLNTEAFFGQGTRLTVV.

The V and J genes are TRBV10-3 and TRBJ1-1, with unresolved D. Trimming stripped 0 bases from V and 7 bases from J, with 6 bases between. The CDR3 has 12 amino acids. Germline loops: CDR1 ENHRY, CDR2 SYGVKD. The CDR3 DNA reads as TGTGCCATCAGTGAGTCCCGGATTGAAGCTTTCTTT. It codes for CAISESRIEAFF.

This clonotype was counted at least ten times. This rearrangement joins TRBV6-5 to TRBJ1-5, with D unclear. V dropped 6 bases and J dropped 5 bases, with 17 bases sitting between them. CDR3 length: 15 residues. From germline, CDR1 is MNHEY and CDR2 SVGAGI. The CDR3 coding sequence is TGTGCCAGCAGCGCCGGACTGGGGAACCATCAGCCCCAGCATTTT. This gives the protein CASSAGLGNHQPQHF.